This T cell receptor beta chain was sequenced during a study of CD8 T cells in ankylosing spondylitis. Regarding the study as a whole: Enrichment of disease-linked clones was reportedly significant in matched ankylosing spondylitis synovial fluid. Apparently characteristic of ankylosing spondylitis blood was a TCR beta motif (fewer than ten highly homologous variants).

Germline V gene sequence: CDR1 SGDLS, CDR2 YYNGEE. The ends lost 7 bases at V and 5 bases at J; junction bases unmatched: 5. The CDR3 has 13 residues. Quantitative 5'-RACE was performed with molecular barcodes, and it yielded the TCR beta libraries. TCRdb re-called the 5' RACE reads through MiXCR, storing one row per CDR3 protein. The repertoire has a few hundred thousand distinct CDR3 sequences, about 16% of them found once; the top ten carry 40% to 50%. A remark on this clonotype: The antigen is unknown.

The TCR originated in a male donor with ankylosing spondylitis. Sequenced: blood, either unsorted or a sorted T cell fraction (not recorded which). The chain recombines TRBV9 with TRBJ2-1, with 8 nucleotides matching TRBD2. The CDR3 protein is CASGGGRDNEQFF. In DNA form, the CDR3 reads TGTGCCAGCGGCGGGGGGAGGGACAATGAGCAGTTCTTC.